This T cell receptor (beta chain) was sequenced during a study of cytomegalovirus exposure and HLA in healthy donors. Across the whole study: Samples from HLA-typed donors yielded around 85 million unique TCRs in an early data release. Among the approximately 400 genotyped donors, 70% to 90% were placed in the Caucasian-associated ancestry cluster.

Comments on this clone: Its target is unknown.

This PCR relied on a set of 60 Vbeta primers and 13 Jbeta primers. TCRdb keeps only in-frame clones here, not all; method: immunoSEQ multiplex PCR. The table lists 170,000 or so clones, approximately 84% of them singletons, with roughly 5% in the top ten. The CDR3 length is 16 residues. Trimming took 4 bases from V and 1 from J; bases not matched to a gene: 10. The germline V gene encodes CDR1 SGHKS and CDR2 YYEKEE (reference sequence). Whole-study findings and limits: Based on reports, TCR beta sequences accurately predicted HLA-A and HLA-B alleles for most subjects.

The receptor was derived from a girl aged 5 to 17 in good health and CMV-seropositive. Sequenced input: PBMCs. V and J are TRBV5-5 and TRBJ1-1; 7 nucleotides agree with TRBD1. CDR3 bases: TGTGCCAGCAGCGTACTCCCGGGACAGAGGAACACTGAAGCTTTCTTT. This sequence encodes CASSVLPGQRNTEAFF.